The 17 T cell receptor beta chains listed next were all sequenced from one sample in a study of tumor and adjacent non-tumor tissue in lung cancer. This sample's RNA came from whole unsorted tissue. The library came from three nested PCR rounds adapted from ARM-PCR protocols. MiXCR was run by TCRdb on the multiplex PCR reads, yielding one entry per CDR3 protein. The sample holds fewer than 150,000 distinct CDR3 sequences, approximately 70% seen once. The sequenced sample was lung tumor tissue. The receptors shown here come from a man in his 60s with small cell lung cancer.

In the case of this clonotype: This clone may be a read error of a much larger clone one base away. V and J are TRBV6-5 and TRBJ2-7; 9 bases fit TRBD2. Trimming at V came to 5 bases and at J to 5 bases, leaving 7 bases not matched to a gene. Germline V gene lookup returns CDR1 MNHEY and CDR2 SVGAGI. CDR3 length: 14 residues. The CDR3 loop is CASSKSGRRDEQYV. DNA for the CDR3: TGTGCCAGCAGTAAGAGCGGGAGGCGCGACGAGCAGTACGTC.

The chain links TRBV7-9 to TRBJ1-2; 8 positions agree with TRBD1. The CDR3 is 16 residues long. Trimming cost V 5 bases and J 3 bases; bases outside gene matches: 11. Germline CDR1 reads SEHNR; CDR2 reads FQNEAQ (reference sequence). CDR3 nucleotide sequence: TGTGCCAGCAGCGCACGACAGGGGCCGCGGGACTATGGCTACACCTTC. This translates into CASSARQGPRDYGYTF. The full variable domain, in which reference TRBV7-9 and TRBJ1-2 provide the parts outside the CDR3, is DTGVSQNPRHKITKRGQNVTFRCDPISEHNRLYWYRQTLGQGPEFLTYFQNEAQLEKSRLLSDRFSAERPKGSFSTLEIQRTEQGDSAMYLCASSARQGPRDYGYTFGSGTRLTVV.

This clonotype was counted a single time. The conserved phenylalanine or tryptophan is not found at the CDR3 terminus, so this likely reflects a read error. The V and J genes are TRBV20-1 and TRBJ2-5, with TRBD2 matching over 8 bases. CDR1 and CDR2 from the germline V gene are DFQATT and SNEGSKA (reference sequence). V lost 3 bases, J lost 4 bases, and 7 bases stayed unmatched. The CDR3 totals 14 residues. The CDR3 is CSASAGGARETQYI. CDR3 coding DNA: TGCAGTGCTAGTGCGGGAGGAGCGCGAGAGACCCAGTACATC.

The V and J genes are TRBV4-2 and TRBJ2-3; no definite D call. V lost 0 bases to trimming and J lost 5 bases, with 9 bases between them. The CDR3 spans 14 residues. Germline V gives CDR1 LGHNA, CDR2 YNFKEQ. CDR3 loop: CASSQDLRRDTQYF. CDR3 DNA sequence: TGTGCCAGCAGCCAAGATCTGAGAAGAGATACGCAGTATTTT.

On this clonotype: This may stem from a read error, because a much larger clone lies one nucleotide away. J is TRBJ2-2 and V is TRBV6-1, with D possibly being TRBD2 (5 bases). CDR1 and CDR2 (germline): MNHNS, SASEGT. The CDR3 runs to 15 residues. CDR3 residues: CASSEARVRTGKLFF. The CDR3 DNA is TGTGCCAGCAGTGAAGCCAGAGTTCGCACCGGGAAGCTGTTTTTT.

Details on this clonotype: One end of the junction does not line up with germline, which may come from a read error. V gene TRBV6-5 combines with J gene TRBJ2-1; TRBD1 or TRBD2 may be the D gene (5 bases each). The CDR3 consists of 14 residues. In germline, CDR1 is MNHEY, CDR2 SVGAGI. The CDR3 DNA reads TGTGCCAGCAGTCGGAGAGGGACCATCAATGAGCAGTTCTTT. Translating gives CASSRRGTINEQFF.

The rearrangement uses TRBV20-1 and TRBJ2-1, with 9 bases aligning to TRBD2. Losses at the gene ends were 4 bases for V and 10 bases for J; bases not matched to a gene: 8. The length of the CDR3 is 13 residues. Germline assignment: CDR1 DFQATT and CDR2 SNEGSKA (reference sequence). CDR3 in amino acids: CSATGTSRGEQFF. In nucleotides, the CDR3 is TGCAGTGCTACCGGGACTAGCCGCGGGGAGCAGTTCTTC.

The rearrangement uses TRBV5-6 and TRBJ2-3, with 9 bases identical to TRBD2. The CDR3 length is 13 residues. Trimming removed 7 bases from V and 15 bases from J; junction bases left unmatched: 15. Per the germline V gene, CDR1 is SGHDT and CDR2 is YYEEEE. The CDR3 loop is CASLTSGTDMHYF. The CDR3 DNA reads TGTGCCAGCCTGACTAGCGGAACAGATATGCACTATTTT.

Regarding this clonotype: At one boundary the junction diverges from the germline segment, which might be a read error. The chain joins TRBV12-3 or TRBV12-4 to TRBJ1-4; D call uncertain. CDR3 length: 14 amino acids. CDR3 bases: TGTGCCAGCAGTCTAGCCGACATGCCTGAAAAACTGTTTTTT. Translation gives CASSLADMPEKLFF.

As concerns this clonotype: This may come from a read error, since a much larger clone is one base off. This chain uses TRBV5-4 with TRBJ2-1, with 9 bases that match TRBD2. The V segment lost 2 bases and the J segment 7 bases; nucleotides outside the gene matches: 10. CDR3 length: 16 amino acids. Germline V lookup: CDR1 SGHNT, CDR2 YYREEE (reference sequence). CDR3 nucleotides: TGTGCCAGCAGCTTCCTGACTAGCGGACAGAGGAATGAGCAGTTCTTC. Translating gives CASSFLTSGQRNEQFF.

As to this clonotype: A read error may be the cause here, since a much bigger clone is one base away. The V gene is TRBV20-1, the J gene TRBJ2-1; tentative D call: TRBD1 (6 bases). This CDR3 has 12 amino acids. The germline CDR1 and CDR2 sequences are DFQATT and SNEGSKA (reference sequence). The CDR3 bases are TGCACTGCTAGAGAGTTACAGGGCGAGCAGTTCTTC. Its translation: CTARELQGEQFF.

The chain uses TRBV6-1 and TRBJ2-2; tentative D call: TRBD2 (6 bases). V dropped 8 bases and J dropped 4 bases, with 14 bases sitting between them. CDR3 length equals 14 residues. Germline CDR1 is MNHNS and CDR2 is SASEGT. CDR3: CASLEGTPTGELFF. The DNA of the CDR3 is TGTGCCAGCCTCGAGGGGACTCCCACCGGGGAGCTGTTTTTT.

This clonotype came up a few times. The CDR3 coding sequence is TGTGCCAGCAGCCTGGGGATGGGTTTCACTGAAGCTTTCTTT. Translating it yields CASSLGMGFTEAFF. The chain is built from TRBV14 and TRBJ1-1; D unclear. Germline V CDR1 and CDR2: SGHDN, FVKESK. V lost 4 bases and J lost 4, with 13 bases in between. CDR3 length: 14 amino acids.

In regard to this clonotype: Given a much more abundant clone one base away, this may be a read error. The rearrangement links TRBV4-1 to TRBJ2-3; D is undetermined. Trimming cost V 2 bases and J 2 bases, with 14 bases left between them. This CDR3 has 16 amino acids. CDR1 and CDR2 (germline): MGHRA, YSYEKL. DNA of the CDR3: TGCGCCAGCAGCCAATCATCTGGGAAGAACACAGATACGCAGTATTTT. It codes for CASSQSSGKNTDTQYF.

Concerning this clonotype: At one end, the junction sequence differs from germline, possibly due to a read error. The chain links TRBV11-2 to TRBJ2-5, with D perhaps matching TRBD2 (5 bases). Germline CDR1 SGHAT, CDR2 FQNNGV. The CDR3 is made up of 12 amino acids. CDR3 region: CASSVTGIRECF. CDR3 coding DNA: TGTGCCAGCAGCGTAACCGGGATCCGAGAATGCTTC.

As concerns this clonotype: This may be a read error: a much more frequent sequence differs by one nucleotide. V and J are TRBV29-1 and TRBJ2-1; D may be TRBD2 (6 bases). The CDR3 is 13 residues long. Germline lookup yields CDR1 SQVTM and CDR2 ANQGSEA. CDR3 residues: CSVTSRGMNAQFF. The CDR3 region has the DNA TGCAGCGTAACTAGCCGGGGTATGAATGCGCAGTTCTTC.

Concerning this clonotype: A much larger clone lies one base from this, so it may be a read error. The V and J genes are TRBV6-1 and TRBJ1-2, with 7 bases lining up with TRBD1. The germline CDR1 and CDR2 sequences are MNHNS and SASEGT. The CDR3 extends over 13 amino acids. The CDR3 loop reads CANSPTGIQGYTF. CDR3 DNA: TGTGCCAACAGTCCGACAGGGATTCAGGGCTACACCTTC.